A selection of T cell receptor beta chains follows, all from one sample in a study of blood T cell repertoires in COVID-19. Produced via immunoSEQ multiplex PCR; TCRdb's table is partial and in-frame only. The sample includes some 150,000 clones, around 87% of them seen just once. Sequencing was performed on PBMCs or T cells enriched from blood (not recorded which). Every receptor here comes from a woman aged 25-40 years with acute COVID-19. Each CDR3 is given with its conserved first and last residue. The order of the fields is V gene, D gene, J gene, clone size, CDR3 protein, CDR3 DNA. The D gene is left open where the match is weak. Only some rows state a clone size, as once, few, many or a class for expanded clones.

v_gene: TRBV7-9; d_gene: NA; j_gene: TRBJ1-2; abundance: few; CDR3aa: CASSLFGERSYGYTF; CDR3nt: TGTGCCAGCAGCTTATTTGGGGAGCGGAGCTATGGCTACACCTTC
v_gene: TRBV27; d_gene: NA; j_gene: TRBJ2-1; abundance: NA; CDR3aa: CASSLSLYSGNMYNEQFF; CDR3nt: TGTGCCAGCAGTTTATCGCTCTATTCAGGAAACATGTACAATGAGCAGTTCTTC
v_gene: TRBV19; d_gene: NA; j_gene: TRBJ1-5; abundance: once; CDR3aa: CASQTGTRGSQPQHF; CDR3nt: TGTGCCAGCCAAACCGGGACACGGGGAAGTCAGCCCCAGCATTTT
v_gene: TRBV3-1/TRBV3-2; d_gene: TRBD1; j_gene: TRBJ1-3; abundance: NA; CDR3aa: CASSQARTGAGNTIYF; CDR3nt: TGTGCCAGCAGCCAAGCCAGGACAGGGGCTGGAAACACCATATATTTT
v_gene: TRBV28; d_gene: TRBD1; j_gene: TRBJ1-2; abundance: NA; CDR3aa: CASSLSGQGQVGYTF; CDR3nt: TGTGCCAGCAGTTTAAGTGGACAGGGACAGGTTGGCTACACCTTC
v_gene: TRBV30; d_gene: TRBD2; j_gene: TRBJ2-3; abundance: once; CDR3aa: CAWATRPGTSGRIDTQYF; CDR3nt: TGTGCCTGGGCGACCCGGCCCGGGACTAGCGGGAGAATAGATACGCAGTATTTT
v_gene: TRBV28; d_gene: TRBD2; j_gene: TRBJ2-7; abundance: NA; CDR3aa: CASSSPGLAGGPYEQYF; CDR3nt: TGTGCCAGCAGTTCACCCGGACTAGCGGGAGGTCCCTACGAGCAGTACTTC
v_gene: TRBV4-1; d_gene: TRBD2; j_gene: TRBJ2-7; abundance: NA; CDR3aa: CASSQGLAVRVYEQYF; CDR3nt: TGCGCCAGCAGCCAGGGACTAGCGGTTAGGGTATACGAGCAGTACTTC
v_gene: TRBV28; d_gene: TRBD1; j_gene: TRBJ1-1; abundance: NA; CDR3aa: CASQGTYTEAFF; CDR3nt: TGTGCCTCACAGGGGACCTACACTGAAGCTTTCTTT
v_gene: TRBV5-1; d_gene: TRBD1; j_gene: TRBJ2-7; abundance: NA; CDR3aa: CASSYDRVSYEQYF; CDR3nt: TGCGCCAGCAGCTACGACAGGGTTTCCTACGAGCAGTACTTC
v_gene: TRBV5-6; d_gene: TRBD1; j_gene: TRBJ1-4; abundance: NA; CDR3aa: CASSFGLTETGPKLFF; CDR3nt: TGTGCCAGCAGCTTTGGCCTAACCGAGACAGGGCCGAAACTGTTTTTT
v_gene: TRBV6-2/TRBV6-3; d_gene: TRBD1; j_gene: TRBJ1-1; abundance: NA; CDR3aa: CASSNRDRERVTEAFF; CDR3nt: TGTGCCAGCAGTAACCGGGACAGGGAGCGGGTCACTGAAGCTTTCTTT
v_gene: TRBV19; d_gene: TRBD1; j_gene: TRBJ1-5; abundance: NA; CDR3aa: CASSFGQGNNQPQHF; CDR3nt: TGTGCCAGTAGTTTCGGACAGGGGAATAATCAGCCCCAGCATTTT
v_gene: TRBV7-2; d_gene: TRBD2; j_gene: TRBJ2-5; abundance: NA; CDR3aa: CASSRLAGRETQYF; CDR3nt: TGTGCCAGCAGCCGCCTAGCGGGTAGGGAGACCCAGTACTTC
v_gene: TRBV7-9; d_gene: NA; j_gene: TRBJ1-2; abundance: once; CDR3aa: CASSLQAGNYGYTF; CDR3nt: TGTGCCAGCAGCTTACAGGCAGGAAACTATGGCTACACCTTC
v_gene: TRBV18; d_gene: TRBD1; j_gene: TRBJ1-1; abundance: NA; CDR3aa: CASSPGQGADTEAFF; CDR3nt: TGTGCCAGCTCACCCGGACAGGGGGCTGACACTGAAGCTTTCTTT
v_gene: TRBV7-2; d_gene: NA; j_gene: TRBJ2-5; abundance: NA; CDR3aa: CASSLNQGGETQYF; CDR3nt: TGTGCCAGCAGCTTAAACCAGGGAGGAGAGACCCAGTACTTC
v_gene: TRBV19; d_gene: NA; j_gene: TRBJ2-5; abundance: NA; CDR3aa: CASKLGPTQYF; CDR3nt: TGTGCCAGTAAATTGGGCCCGACCCAGTACTTC
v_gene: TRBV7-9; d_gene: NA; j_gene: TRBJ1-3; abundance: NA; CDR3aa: CASSLPGAFSGNTIYF; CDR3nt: TGTGCCAGCAGCTTACCAGGGGCCTTCTCTGGAAACACCATATATTTT
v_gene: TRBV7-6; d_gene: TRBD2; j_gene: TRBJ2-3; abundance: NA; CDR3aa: CASSSLADPTDTQYF; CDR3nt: TGTGCCAGCAGCTCCCTAGCGGACCCCACAGATACGCAGTATTTT
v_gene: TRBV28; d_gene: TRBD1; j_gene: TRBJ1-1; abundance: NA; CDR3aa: CASSYGTTGENTEAFF; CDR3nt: TGTGCCAGCAGTTATGGGACGACAGGGGAGAACACTGAAGCTTTCTTT
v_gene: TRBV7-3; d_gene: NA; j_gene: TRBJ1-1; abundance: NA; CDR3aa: CASGSGNTEAFF; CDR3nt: TGTGCTTCCGGGAGCGGGAACACTGAAGCTTTCTTT
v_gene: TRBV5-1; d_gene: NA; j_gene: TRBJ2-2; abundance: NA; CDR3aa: CASTDTENTGELFF; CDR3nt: TGCGCCAGCACCGATACTGAGAACACCGGGGAGCTGTTTTTT
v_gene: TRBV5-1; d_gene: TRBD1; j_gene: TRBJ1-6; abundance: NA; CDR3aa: CASSLGDREALHF; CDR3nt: TGCGCCAGCAGCTTGGGGGACAGGGAAGCCCTCCACTTT